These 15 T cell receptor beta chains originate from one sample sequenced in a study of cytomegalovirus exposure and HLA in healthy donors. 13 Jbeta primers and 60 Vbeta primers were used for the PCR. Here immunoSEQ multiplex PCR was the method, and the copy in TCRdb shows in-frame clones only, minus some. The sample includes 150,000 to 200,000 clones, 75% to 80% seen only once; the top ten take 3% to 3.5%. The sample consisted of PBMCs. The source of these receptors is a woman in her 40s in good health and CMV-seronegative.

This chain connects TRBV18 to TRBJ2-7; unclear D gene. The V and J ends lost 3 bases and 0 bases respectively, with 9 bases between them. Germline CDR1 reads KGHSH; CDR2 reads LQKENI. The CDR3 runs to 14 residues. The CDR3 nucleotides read TGTGCCAGCTCACCGTCGCAGCGCTCCTACGAGCAGTACTTC. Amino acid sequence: CASSPSQRSYEQYF.

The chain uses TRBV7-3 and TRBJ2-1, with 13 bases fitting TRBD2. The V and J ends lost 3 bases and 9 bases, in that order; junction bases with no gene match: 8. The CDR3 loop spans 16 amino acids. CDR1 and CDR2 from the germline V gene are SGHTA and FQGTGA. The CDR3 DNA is TGTGCCAGCAGCTTTTCCACTAGCGGGGGGGCTGGTGAGCAGTTCTTC. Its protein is CASSFSTSGGAGEQFF.

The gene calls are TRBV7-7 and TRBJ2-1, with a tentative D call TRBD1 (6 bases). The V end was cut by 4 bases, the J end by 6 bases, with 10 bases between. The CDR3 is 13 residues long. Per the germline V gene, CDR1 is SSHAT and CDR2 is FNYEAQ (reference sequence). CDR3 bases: TGTGCCAGCAGCTCCGGGACAACCAATGAGCAGTTCTTC. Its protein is CASSSGTTNEQFF.

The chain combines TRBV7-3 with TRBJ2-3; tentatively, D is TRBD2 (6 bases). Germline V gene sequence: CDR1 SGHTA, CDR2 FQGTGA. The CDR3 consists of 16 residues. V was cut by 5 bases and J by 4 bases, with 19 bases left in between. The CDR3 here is CASSLQTSSIPDTQYF. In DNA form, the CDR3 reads TGTGCCAGCAGCCTCCAGACTAGTAGTATCCCAGATACGCAGTATTTT.

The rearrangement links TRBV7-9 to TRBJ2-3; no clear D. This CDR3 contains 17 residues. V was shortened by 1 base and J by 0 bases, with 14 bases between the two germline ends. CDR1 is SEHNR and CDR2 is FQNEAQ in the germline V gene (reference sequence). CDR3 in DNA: TGTGCCAGCAGCTTAGTCCTCAGGTCCCCTAGCACAGATACGCAGTATTTT. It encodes CASSLVLRSPSTDTQYF.

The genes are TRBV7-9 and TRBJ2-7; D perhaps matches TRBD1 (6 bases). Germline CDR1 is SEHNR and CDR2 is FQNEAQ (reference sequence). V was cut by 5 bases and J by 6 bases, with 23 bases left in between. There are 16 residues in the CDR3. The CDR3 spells CASSPYSGTPPGEQYF. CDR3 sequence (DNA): TGTGCCAGCAGCCCTTACTCCGGGACACCCCCTGGCGAGCAGTACTTC.

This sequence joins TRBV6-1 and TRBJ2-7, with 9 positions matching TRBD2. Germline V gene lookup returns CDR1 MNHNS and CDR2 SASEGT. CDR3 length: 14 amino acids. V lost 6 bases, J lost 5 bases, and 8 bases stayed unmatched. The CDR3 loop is CASRLAGRGDEQYF. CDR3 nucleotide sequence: TGTGCCAGCAGGCTAGCGGGGAGAGGTGACGAGCAGTACTTC.

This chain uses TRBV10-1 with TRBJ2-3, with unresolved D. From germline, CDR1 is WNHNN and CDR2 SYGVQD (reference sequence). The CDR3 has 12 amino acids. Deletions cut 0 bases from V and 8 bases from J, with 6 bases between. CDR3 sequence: CASSESSLTQYF. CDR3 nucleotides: TGCGCCAGCAGTGAGTCCAGTCTTACGCAGTATTTT.

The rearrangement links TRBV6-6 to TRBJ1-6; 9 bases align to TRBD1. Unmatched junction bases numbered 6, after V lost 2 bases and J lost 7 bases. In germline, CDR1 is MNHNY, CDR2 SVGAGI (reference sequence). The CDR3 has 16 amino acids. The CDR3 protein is CASSYQSGQGNSPLHF. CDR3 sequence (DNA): TGTGCCAGCAGTTACCAGTCCGGACAGGGGAATTCACCCCTCCACTTT.

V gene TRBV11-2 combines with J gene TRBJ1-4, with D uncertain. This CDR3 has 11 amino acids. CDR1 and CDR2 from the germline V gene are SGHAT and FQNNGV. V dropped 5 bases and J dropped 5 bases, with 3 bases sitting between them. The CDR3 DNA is TGTGCCAGCAGCCTGAATGAAAAACTGTTTTTT. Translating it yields CASSLNEKLFF. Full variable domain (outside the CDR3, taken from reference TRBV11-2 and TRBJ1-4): EAGVAQSPRYKIIEKRQSVAFWCNPISGHATLYWYQQILGQGPKLLIQFQNNGVVDDSQLPKDRFSAERLKGVDSTLKIQPAKLEDSAVYLCASSLNEKLFFGSGTQLSVL.

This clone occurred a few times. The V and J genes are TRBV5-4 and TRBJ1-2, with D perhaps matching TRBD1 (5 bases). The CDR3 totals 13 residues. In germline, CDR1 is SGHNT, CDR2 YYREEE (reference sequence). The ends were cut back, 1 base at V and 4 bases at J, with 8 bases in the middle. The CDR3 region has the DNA TGTGCCAGCAGCTTGCAGGGCAGCTATGGCTACACCTTC. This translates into CASSLQGSYGYTF.

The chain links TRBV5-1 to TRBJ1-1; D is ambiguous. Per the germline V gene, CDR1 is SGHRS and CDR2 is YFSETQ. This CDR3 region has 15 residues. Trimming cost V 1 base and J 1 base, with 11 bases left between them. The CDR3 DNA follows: TGCGCCAGCAGCTTGAGTGCGTCCGCGAACACTGAAGCTTTCTTT. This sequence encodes CASSLSASANTEAFF.

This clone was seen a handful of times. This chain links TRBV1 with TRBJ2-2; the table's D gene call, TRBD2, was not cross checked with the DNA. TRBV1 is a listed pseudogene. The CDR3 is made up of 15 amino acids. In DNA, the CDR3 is TGCACCAGCAAATTGGGACTAGCGGGGGGGATGGTGGGGTTTTTT. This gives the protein CTSKLGLAGGMVGFF.

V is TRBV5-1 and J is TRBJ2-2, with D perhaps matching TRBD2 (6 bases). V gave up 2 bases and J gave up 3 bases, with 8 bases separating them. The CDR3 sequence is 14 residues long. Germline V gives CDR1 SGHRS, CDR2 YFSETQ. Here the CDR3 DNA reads TGCGCCAGCAGCTTTGAGCGGGACACCGGGGAGCTGTTTTTT. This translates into CASSFERDTGELFF.

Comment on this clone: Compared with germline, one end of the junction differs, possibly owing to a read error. CDR3 sequence reads: CASSVIRNTEALF. CDR3 nucleotide sequence: TGTGCCAGCAGCGTCATCAGGAACACTGAAGCTCTCTTT. This chain uses TRBV9 with TRBJ1-1, with D unclear. Looked up from germline, CDR1 is SGDLS and CDR2 is YYNGEE. The CDR3 has 13 amino acids.